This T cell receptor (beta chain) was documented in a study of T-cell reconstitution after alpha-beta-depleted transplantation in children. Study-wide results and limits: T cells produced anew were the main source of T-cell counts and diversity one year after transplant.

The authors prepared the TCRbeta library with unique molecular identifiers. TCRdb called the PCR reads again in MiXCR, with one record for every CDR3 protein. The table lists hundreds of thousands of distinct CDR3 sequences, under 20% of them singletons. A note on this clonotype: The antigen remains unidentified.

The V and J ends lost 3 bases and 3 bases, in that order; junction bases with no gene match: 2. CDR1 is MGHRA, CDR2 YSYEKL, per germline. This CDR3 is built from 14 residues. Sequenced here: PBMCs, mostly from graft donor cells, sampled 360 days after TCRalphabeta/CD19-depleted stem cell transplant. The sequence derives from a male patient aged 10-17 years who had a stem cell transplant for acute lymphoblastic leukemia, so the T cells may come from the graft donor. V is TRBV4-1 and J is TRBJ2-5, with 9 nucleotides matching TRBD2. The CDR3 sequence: CASSHLAGEETQYF. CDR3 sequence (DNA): TGCGCCAGCAGCCACTTAGCGGGAGAAGAGACCCAGTACTTC.